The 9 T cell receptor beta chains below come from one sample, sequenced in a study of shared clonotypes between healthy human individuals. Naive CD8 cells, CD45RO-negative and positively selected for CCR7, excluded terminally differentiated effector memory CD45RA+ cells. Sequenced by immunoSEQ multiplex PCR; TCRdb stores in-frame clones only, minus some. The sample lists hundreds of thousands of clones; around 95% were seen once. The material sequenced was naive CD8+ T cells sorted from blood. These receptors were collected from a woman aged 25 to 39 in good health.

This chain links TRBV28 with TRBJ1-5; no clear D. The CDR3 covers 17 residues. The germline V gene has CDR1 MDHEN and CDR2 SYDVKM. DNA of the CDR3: TGTGAGACACCGAATTCGAGGCAGTTCAATAGCAATCAGCCCCAGCATTTT. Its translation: CETPNSRQFNSNQPQHF.

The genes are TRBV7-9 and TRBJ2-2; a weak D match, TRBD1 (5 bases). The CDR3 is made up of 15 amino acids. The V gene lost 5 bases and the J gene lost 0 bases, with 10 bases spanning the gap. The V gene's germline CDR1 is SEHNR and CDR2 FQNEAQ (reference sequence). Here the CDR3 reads CASSHRRSNTGELFF. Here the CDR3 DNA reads TGTGCCAGCAGCCACAGGCGTTCGAACACCGGGGAGCTGTTTTTT. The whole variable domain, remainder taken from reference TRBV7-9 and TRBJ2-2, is DTGVSQNPRHKITKRGQNVTFRCDPISEHNRLYWYRQTLGQGPEFLTYFQNEAQLEKSRLLSDRFSAERPKGSFSTLEIQRTEQGDSAMYLCASSHRRSNTGELFFGEGSRLTVL.

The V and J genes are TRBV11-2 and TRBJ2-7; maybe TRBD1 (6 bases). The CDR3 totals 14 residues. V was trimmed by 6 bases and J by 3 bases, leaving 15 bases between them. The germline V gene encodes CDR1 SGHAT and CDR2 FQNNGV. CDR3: CASSHRDTLYEQYF. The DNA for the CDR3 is TGTGCCAGCAGTCATCGGGACACCCTCTACGAGCAGTACTTC.

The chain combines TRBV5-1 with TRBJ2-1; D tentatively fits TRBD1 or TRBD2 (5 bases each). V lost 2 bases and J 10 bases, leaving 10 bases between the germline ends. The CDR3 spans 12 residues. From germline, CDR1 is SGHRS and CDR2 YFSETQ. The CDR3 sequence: CASSFRRTEQFF. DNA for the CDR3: TGCGCCAGCAGCTTCCGGAGGACAGAGCAGTTCTTC.

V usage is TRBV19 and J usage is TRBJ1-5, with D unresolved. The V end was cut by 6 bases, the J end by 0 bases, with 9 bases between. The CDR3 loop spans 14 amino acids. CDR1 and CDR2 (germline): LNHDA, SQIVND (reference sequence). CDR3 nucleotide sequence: TGTGCCAGTAGAATCAAGCGTAGCAATCAGCCCCAGCATTTT. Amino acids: CASRIKRSNQPQHF.

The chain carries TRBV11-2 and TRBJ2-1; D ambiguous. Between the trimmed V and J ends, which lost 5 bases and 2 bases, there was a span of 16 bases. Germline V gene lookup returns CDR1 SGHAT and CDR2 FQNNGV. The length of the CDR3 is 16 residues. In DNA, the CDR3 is TGTGCCAGCAGCCCAGACCGTTCATTGACCTACAATGAGCAGTTCTTC. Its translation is CASSPDRSLTYNEQFF.

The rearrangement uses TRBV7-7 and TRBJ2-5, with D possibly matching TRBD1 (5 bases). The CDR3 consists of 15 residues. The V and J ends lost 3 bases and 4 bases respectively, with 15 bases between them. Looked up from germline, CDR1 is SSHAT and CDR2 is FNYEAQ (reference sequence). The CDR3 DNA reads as TGTGCCAGCAGCTTTACACCAGGGTGGAGAGAGACCCAGTACTTC. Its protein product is CASSFTPGWRETQYF.

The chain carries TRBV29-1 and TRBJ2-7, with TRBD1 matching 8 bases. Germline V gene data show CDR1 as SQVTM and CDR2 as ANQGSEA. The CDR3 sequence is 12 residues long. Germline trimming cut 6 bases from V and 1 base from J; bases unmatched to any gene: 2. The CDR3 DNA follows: TGCAGCGTAGGACAGGGATCCTACGAGCAGTACTTC. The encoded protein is CSVGQGSYEQYF.

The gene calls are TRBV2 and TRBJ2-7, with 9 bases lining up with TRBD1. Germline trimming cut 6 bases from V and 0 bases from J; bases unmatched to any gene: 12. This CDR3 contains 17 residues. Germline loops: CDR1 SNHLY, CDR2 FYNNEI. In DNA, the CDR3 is TGTGCCAGCAGCCCTCCGCCGGGACAGGGACGCTCCTACGAGCAGTACTTC. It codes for CASSPPPGQGRSYEQYF.